This TCR beta chain was identified during a study of blood T cell repertoires in COVID-19. Across the study: Acute and convalescent COVID-19 specimens originated in the United States, Italy and Spain. PBMCs, B-cell-depleted T cells, or T cells provided the cDNA or gDNA that made up the material.

Per the authors' pipeline: Reference gene primer amplification in the assay estimated nucleated cell counts. This table comes from immunoSEQ multiplex PCR, and its TCRdb copy is limited to in-frame clones, with some not included. The V and J calls and clone size were taken over from that table, and D and trimming were inferred from the DNA. Here the sample spans a few hundred thousand clones, 84% being singletons. With V trimmed by 3 bases and J by 7 bases, 12 bases remained unmatched. CDR3 length: 17 residues. In germline, CDR1 is MNHEY, CDR2 SMNVEV (reference sequence). The chain combines TRBV27 with TRBJ2-1; 10 bases match TRBD2. This TCR derives from a human donor in a cohort sampled during active COVID-19. Sequencing was performed on peripheral blood. The CDR3 nucleotides read TGTGCCAGCAGTTTGAGCGGGGGGGTCGGTCTATGGAATGAGCAGTTCTTC. Translated: CASSLSGGVGLWNEQFF.